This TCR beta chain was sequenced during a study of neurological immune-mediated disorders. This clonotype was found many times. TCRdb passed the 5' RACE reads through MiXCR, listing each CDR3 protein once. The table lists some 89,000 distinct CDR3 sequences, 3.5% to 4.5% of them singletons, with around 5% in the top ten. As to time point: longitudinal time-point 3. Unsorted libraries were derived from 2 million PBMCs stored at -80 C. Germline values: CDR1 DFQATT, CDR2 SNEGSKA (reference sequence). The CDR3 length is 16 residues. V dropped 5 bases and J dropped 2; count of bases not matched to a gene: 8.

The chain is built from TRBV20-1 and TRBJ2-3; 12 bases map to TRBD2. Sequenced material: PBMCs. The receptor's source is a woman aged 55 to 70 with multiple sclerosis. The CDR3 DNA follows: TGCAGTGCTGCTAGCGGGGGGGCATGGTCCACAGATACGCAGTATTTT. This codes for CSAASGGAWSTDTQYF.